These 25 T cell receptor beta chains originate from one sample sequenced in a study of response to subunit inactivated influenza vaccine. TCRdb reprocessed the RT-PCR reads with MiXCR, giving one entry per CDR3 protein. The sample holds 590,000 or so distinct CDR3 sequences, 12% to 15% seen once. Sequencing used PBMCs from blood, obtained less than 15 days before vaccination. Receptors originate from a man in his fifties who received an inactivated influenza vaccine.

CDR3 nucleotide sequence: TGTGCCAGCAGTCCCTCTCCCAGCTCCTACGAGCAGTACTTC. It translates to CASSPSPSSYEQYF. The chain has TRBV28 and TRBJ2-7; D uncertain. There are 14 residues in the CDR3. V was shortened by 5 bases and J by 0 bases, with 11 bases between the two germline ends. Per the germline V gene, CDR1 is MDHEN and CDR2 is SYDVKM.

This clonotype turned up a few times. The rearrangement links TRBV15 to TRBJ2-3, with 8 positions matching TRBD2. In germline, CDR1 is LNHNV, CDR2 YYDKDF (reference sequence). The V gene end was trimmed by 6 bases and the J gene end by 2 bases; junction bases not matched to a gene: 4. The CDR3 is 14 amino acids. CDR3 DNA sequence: TGTGCCACCAGGAAGCGGGGGCCCACAGATACGCAGTATTTT. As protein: CATRKRGPTDTQYF.

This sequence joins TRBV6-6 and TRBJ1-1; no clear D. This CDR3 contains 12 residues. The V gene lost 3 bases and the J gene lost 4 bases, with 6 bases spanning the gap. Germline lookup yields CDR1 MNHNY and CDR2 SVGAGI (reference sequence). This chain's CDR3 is CASSYASTEAFF. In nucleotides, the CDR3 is TGTGCCAGCAGTTATGCGAGCACTGAAGCTTTCTTT.

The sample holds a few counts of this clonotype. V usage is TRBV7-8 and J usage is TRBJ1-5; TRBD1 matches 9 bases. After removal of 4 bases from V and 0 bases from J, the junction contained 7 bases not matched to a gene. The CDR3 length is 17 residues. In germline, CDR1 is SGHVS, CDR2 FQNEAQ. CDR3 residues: CASSSRDRARSNQPQHF. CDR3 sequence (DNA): TGTGCCAGCAGCTCCCGGGACAGGGCTCGTAGCAATCAGCCCCAGCATTTT.

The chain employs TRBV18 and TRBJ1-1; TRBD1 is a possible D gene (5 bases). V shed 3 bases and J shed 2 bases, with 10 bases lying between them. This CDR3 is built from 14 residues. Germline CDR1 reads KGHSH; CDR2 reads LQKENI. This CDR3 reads CASSPVGTNTEAFF. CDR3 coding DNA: TGTGCCAGCTCACCGGTGGGGACTAACACTGAAGCTTTCTTT.

DNA of the CDR3: TGTGCCAGCAGTTTATACCTAGATTCCTACAATGAGCAGTTCTTC. Translating it yields CASSLYLDSYNEQFF. The V call is TRBV27, the J call TRBJ2-1; D not resolved. Germline V CDR1 and CDR2: MNHEY, SMNVEV (reference sequence). CDR3 length: 15 amino acids. V lost 1 base and J lost 1, with 8 bases in between.

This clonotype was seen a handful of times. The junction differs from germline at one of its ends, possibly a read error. As DNA, the CDR3 is TGTGCCAGCAGTCCGGTGACAGGGTCGTTGTTCTTC. Translation: CASSPVTGSLFF. The chain couples TRBV7-2 to TRBJ2-4; 7 bases map to TRBD1. Germline CDR1 SGHTA, CDR2 FQGNSA. The CDR3 has 12 residues.

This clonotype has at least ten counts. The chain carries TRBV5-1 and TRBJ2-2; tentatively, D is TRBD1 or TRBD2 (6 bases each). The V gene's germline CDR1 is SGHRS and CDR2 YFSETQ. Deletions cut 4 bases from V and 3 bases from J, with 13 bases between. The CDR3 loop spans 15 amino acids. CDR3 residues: CASSRDSGDTGELFF. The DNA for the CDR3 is TGCGCCAGCAGCCGGGACTCAGGGGACACCGGGGAGCTGTTTTTT.

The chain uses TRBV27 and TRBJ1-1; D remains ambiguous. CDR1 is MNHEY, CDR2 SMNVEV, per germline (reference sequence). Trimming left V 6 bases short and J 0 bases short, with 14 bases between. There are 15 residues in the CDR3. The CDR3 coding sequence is TGTGCCAGCAGCCTCGGGAGTGCGATGAACACTGAAGCTTTCTTT. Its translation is CASSLGSAMNTEAFF.

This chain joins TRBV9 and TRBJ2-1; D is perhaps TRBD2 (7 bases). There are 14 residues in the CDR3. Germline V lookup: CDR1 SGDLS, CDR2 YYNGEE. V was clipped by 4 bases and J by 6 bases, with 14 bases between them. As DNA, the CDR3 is TGTGCCAGCAGCCCCCGGGGGGCCCGCAATGAGCAGTTCTTC. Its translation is CASSPRGARNEQFF.

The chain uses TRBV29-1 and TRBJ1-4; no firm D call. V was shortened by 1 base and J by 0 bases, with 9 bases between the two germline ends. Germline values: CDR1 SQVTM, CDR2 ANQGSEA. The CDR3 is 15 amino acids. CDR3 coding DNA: TGCAGCGTTGAAGTTCAAGATCCAACTAATGAAAAACTGTTTTTT. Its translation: CSVEVQDPTNEKLFF.

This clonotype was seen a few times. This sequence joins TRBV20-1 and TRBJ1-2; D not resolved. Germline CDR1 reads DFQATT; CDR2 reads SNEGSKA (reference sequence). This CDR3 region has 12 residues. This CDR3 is CSTEPRNYGYTF. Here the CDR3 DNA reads TGCAGCACCGAACCAAGGAACTATGGCTACACCTTC.

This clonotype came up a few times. The CDR3 coding sequence is TGTGCCAGCAGTGAAGGGGCGGTAGATACGCAGTATTTT. Its translation: CASSEGAVDTQYF. The rearrangement joins TRBV25-1 to TRBJ2-3, with D possibly TRBD1 on 5 matching bases. The CDR3 covers 13 residues. Germline V CDR1 and CDR2: MGHDK, SYGVNS. The ends were cut back, 2 bases at V and 5 bases at J, with 8 bases in the middle.

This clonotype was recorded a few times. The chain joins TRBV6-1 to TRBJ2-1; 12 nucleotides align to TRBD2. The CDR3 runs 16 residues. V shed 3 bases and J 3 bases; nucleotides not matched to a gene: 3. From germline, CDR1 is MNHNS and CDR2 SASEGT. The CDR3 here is CASSDQLAGGYNEQFF. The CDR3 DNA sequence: TGTGCCAGCAGTGACCAACTAGCGGGGGGCTACAATGAGCAGTTCTTC.

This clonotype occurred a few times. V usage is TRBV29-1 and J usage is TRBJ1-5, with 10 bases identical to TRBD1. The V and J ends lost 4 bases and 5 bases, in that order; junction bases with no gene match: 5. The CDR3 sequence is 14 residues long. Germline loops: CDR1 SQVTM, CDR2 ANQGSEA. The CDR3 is CSVATGTGDQPQHF. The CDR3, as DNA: TGCAGCGTTGCTACCGGGACAGGGGATCAGCCCCAGCATTTT.

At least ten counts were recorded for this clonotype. CDR3 loop: CASSYPGQGIDTQYF. In DNA, the CDR3 is TGTGCCAGCAGTTACCCGGGACAGGGGATAGATACGCAGTATTTT. The chain uses TRBV7-9 and TRBJ2-3, with TRBD1 identical over 10 bases. The CDR3 totals 15 residues. The germline CDR1 and CDR2 sequences are SEHNR and FQNEAQ (reference sequence). V was pared by 6 bases and J by 5 bases, with 8 bases of the junction left unmatched.

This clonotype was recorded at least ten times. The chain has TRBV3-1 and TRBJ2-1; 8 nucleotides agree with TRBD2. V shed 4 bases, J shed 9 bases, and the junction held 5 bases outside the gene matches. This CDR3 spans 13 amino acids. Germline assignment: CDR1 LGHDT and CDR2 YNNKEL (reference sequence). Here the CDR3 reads CASSPGTRGEQFF. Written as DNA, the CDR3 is TGTGCCAGCAGCCCTGGGACTAGAGGTGAGCAGTTCTTC.

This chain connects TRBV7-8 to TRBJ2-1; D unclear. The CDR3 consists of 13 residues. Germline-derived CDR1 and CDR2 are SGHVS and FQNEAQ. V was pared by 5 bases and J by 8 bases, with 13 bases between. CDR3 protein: CASSPTVGYEQFF. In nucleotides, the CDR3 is TGTGCCAGCAGCCCAACGGTGGGTTATGAGCAGTTCTTC.

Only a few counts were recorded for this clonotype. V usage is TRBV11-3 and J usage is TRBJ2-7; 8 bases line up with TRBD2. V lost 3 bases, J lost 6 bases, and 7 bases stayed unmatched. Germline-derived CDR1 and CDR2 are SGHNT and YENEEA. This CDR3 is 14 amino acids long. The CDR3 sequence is CASSFRGGQSEQYF. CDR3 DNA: TGTGCCAGCAGCTTCCGCGGGGGGCAGAGCGAGCAGTACTTC. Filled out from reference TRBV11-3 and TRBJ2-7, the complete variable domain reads EAGVVQSPRYKIIEKKQPVAFWCNPISGHNTLYWYLQNLGQGPELLIRYENEEAVDDSQLPKDRFSAERLKGVDSTLKIQPAELGDSAVYLCASSFRGGQSEQYFGPGTRLTVT.

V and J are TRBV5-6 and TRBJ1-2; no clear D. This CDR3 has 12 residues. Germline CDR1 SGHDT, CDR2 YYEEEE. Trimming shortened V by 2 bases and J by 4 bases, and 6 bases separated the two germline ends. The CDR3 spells CASSLQSYGYTF. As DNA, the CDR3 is TGTGCCAGCAGCTTACAGTCCTATGGCTACACCTTC.

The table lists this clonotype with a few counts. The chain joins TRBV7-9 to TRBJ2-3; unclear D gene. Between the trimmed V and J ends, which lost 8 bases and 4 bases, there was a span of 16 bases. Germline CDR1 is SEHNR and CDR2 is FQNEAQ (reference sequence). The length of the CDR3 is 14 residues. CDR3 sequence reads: CASGPLLSSDTQYF. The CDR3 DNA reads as TGTGCCAGCGGCCCGTTACTGTCGTCAGATACGCAGTATTTT.

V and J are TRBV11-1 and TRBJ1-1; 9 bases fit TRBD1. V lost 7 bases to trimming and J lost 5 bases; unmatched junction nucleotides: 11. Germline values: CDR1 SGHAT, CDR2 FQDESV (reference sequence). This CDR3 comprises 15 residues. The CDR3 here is CASNADRGLITEAFF. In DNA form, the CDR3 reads TGTGCCAGCAATGCCGACAGGGGGTTGATAACTGAAGCTTTCTTT.

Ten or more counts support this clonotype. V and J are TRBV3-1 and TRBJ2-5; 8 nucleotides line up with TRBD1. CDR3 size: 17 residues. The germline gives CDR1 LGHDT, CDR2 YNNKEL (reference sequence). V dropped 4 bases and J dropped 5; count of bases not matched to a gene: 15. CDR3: CASSPTGGWTRTETQYF. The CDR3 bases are TGTGCCAGCAGCCCAACAGGGGGTTGGACGCGTACGGAGACCCAGTACTTC.

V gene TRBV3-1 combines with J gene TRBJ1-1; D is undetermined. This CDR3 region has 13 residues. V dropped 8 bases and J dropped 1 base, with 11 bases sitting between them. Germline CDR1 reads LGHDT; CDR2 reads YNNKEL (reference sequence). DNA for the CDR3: TGTGCCAGCCGCTATGAGGGGAACACTGAAGCTTTCTTT. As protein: CASRYEGNTEAFF.

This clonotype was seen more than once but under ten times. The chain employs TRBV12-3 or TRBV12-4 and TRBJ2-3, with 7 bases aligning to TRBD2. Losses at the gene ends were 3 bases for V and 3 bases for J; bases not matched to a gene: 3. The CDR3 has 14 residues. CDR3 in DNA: TGTGCCAGCAGTTTGCGGGAGAGGACAGATACGCAGTATTTT. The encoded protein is CASSLRERTDTQYF.